This T cell receptor (beta chain) was recovered during a study of PD-1 blockade in classical Hodgkin lymphoma (dated by TCRdb to the early 2020s). Regarding the study in general: Nivolumab dosing was 3 mg/kg intravenously every 2 weeks, continuing until either disease progression or unacceptable toxicity. To define a peripheral blood immune signature of response to PD-1 blockade in classical Hodgkin lymphoma, the study combined TCR beta sequencing with CyTOF. What the research found in general, with its limitations: By C4D1, a significant rise was seen in CD4+ TCR diversity but not in CD8+ TCR diversity (p=0.0027 vs p=0.16), and the rise was most apparent among complete responders (p=0.02). The study covered only a single clinical trial cohort, and the causes of the repertoire differences, possibly disease activity or prior therapy, were still not defined. Trial patients achieving complete response had baseline diversity similar to newly diagnosed patients, whereas partial responders and progressors had significantly lower diversity. Lower diversity was observed in patients in whom nivolumab was started less than 1 year after ASCT, and these patients were excluded from later analyses so that confounding by immune reconstitution would be avoided. Baseline TCR diversity was reported to be lower in newly diagnosed patients than in healthy donors, and even lower in relapsed/refractory patients.

Genomic DNA was extracted with the Qiagen DNeasy kit from unsorted PBMCs and from negatively selected CD4+ and CD8+ fractions. TCR beta CDR3 regions were amplified by immunoSEQ multiplex PCR using primers annealing to V and J segments. A synthetic immune receptor repertoire was used to minimize amplification bias, and remaining bias was computationally removed after sequencing. The original methods were these. Repertoire diversity was quantified as the Shannon entropy index using custom Python scripts. Unsorted, CD4+ and CD8+ repertoires were analyzed separately, except for combined analyses in which CD4+ and CD8+ sequences were merged in silico. Clonal expansion was defined as a frequency increase of at least 2-fold after treatment compared with C1D1, and clones undetected at baseline were assigned a pseudocount of 0.5. Singleton clones were defined as clones with 0 or 1 copy at C1D1, and non-singleton clones were defined as clones with 2 or more copies. Clones expanded in unsorted samples were annotated as CD4+, CD8+ or unknown by matching protein sequences in sorted samples from the same patient. Wilcoxon tests on paired samples were used to test changes in diversity from C1D1 to C4D1. This is the immuneACCESS table as TCRdb keeps it, with only in-frame sequences that have V and J called. A part of the clones is gone; compared with another copy, unresolved V genes explain less than half, and the rest is unexplained. V and J calls and clone size are those listed in that table; D and trimming were worked out from the DNA. This sample lists 13,000 to 15,000 clones; approximately 78% were detected once. The top ten hold more than 15% of the sample.

As to this clone: The antigen this receptor binds is unknown. Base qualities were left out, and no much larger clone turns up one base away.

In light of the paper, this sample's time point label describes: cycle 4 day 1 (C4D1), after 6 weeks of nivolumab. All trial patients had relapsed after autologous stem cell transplantation, with cohorts A, B and C differing in prior brentuximab vedotin exposure. The trial cohort comprised some 60 patients with relapsed/refractory classical Hodgkin lymphoma whose best overall responses were complete response, partial response or progressive disease. Single-agent nivolumab was administered to trial patients in the multi-cohort phase II CheckMate 205 trial. An independent review committee assessed best overall response by applying the 2007 International Working Group response criteria. Trial PBMCs were collected immediately before nivolumab initiation (C1D1) and during therapy at cycle 2 day 1 and cycle 4 day 1. Peripheral blood was collected in 8 mL Vacutainer Cell Preparation Tubes, from which PBMCs were isolated by centrifugation and then cryopreserved.

Sequences were derived from peripheral blood mononuclear cells (PBMCs), sampled before the fourth cycle of nivolumab. This clonotype was sampled from a human donor with classical Hodgkin lymphoma.

Here is the DNA: TGCGCCAGCAGCAGGGGCAGCGAAGAGACCCAGTACTTC. The translation is CASSRGSEETQYF. The chain couples TRBV4-3 to TRBJ2-5; TRBD1 could be the D gene, as 5 bases match. The CDR3, from cysteine to phenylalanine, totals 13 residues. Kept here is only the CDR3 DNA, which spans 39 bases and is read in frame from base 1. V lost 5 bases and J lost 3 bases; the stretch between them is 10 bases long. CDR1 and CDR2, looked up from the germline V gene, are LGHNA and YSLEER.